One and the same sample provided the 32 T cell receptor beta chains below, sequenced in a study of early T cells in non-severe SARS-CoV-2 infection. TCRdb re-analysed the 5' RACE reads in MiXCR, keeping a single row per CDR3 protein. Counted here are around 50,000 distinct CDR3 sequences, 12% occurring once; the ten biggest clones make up 9.1%. Input material: whole blood. The receptors stem from an adult who was a healthcare worker with PCR-confirmed SARS-CoV-2 infection or an uninfected control (not recorded which).

This clonotype was seen a few times. V gene TRBV7-6 combines with J gene TRBJ2-1; D is unresolved. Trimming pared 5 bases from V and 2 bases from J, leaving 13 bases between. The germline gives CDR1 SGHVS, CDR2 FNYEAQ. The CDR3 runs to 15 residues. CDR3 region: CASSKSLGPYNEQFF. CDR3 coding DNA: TGTGCCAGCAGCAAATCTCTAGGCCCCTACAATGAGCAGTTCTTC.

The chain is built from TRBV7-9 and TRBJ2-3, with 13 positions matching TRBD2. The trim removed 6 bases at V and 1 base at J, leaving 4 bases unmatched. This CDR3 contains 16 residues. The germline V gene has CDR1 SEHNR and CDR2 FQNEAQ (reference sequence). The CDR3 reads CASRPGTSGGTDTQYF. The CDR3 DNA follows: TGTGCCAGCAGACCCGGGACTAGCGGGGGCACAGATACGCAGTATTTT.

This clonotype has only a few counts. This chain joins TRBV7-6 and TRBJ2-2; no clear D. The V gene's germline CDR1 is SGHVS and CDR2 FNYEAQ. This CDR3 has 14 residues. The germline V and J ends were trimmed by 1 base and 4 bases, with 7 bases remaining between them. This chain's CDR3 is CASSLVDGTGELFF. The CDR3 DNA reads as TGTGCCAGCAGCTTAGTCGACGGCACCGGGGAGCTGTTTTTT.

The table lists this clonotype with many counts. The chain is built from TRBV20-1 and TRBJ2-2, with D perhaps TRBD1 or TRBD2 (6 bases each). Germline loops: CDR1 DFQATT, CDR2 SNEGSKA (reference sequence). This CDR3 comprises 14 residues. The V end lost 2 bases, the J end lost 2 bases, and 9 bases lay between the germline ends. The DNA of the CDR3 is TGCAGTGCTAGAAAGGGGGGAAACACCGGGGAGCTGTTTTTT. Residues: CSARKGGNTGELFF.

This chain connects TRBV7-9 to TRBJ2-1; 9 bases align to TRBD1. After removal of 5 bases from V and 2 bases from J, the junction contained 4 bases not matched to a gene. This CDR3 region has 15 residues. Germline V gene data show CDR1 as SEHNR and CDR2 as FQNEAQ (reference sequence). The CDR3 protein is CASSLGQGTYNEQFF. Written as DNA, the CDR3 is TGTGCCAGCAGCCTTGGACAGGGGACCTACAATGAGCAGTTCTTC. Full variable domain (rest looked up from reference TRBV7-9 and TRBJ2-1): DTGVSQNPRHKITKRGQNVTFRCDPISEHNRLYWYRQTLGQGPEFLTYFQNEAQLEKSRLLSDRFSAERPKGSFSTLEIQRTEQGDSAMYLCASSLGQGTYNEQFFGPGTRLTVL.

This clonotype was picked up many times. The gene calls are TRBV29-1 and TRBJ1-4, with D possibly matching TRBD1 (6 bases). The germline gives CDR1 SQVTM, CDR2 ANQGSEA. The V gene lost 4 bases and the J gene lost 8 bases, with 11 bases spanning the gap. This CDR3 comprises 12 residues. CDR3 sequence: CSVGGGREKLFF. CDR3 DNA sequence: TGCAGCGTTGGAGGGGGTAGGGAAAAACTGTTTTTT. The full variable domain, its missing parts supplied by reference TRBV29-1 and TRBJ1-4, is SAVISQKPSRDICQRGTSLTIQCQVDSQVTMMFWYRQQPGQSLTLIATANQGSEATYESGFVIDKFPISRPNLTFSTLTVSNMSPEDSSIYLCSVGGGREKLFFGSGTQLSVL.

The chain recombines TRBV29-1 with TRBJ2-3, with 12 bases that match TRBD2. The V segment lost 6 bases and the J segment 4 bases; nucleotides outside the gene matches: 5. Germline V gives CDR1 SQVTM, CDR2 ANQGSEA. CDR3 length equals 14 residues. The CDR3 protein is CSVSTSGGPDTQYF. CDR3 nucleotides: TGCAGCGTATCGACTAGCGGGGGCCCAGATACGCAGTATTTT.

This clonotype was picked up many times. The rearrangement links TRBV24-1 to TRBJ1-4; TRBD1 is a possible D gene (5 bases). CDR3 length equals 14 residues. The V gene's germline CDR1 is KGHDR and CDR2 SFDVKD. The V end was cut by 2 bases, the J end by 5 bases, with 8 bases between. Here the CDR3 reads CATSDSGRNEKLFF. As DNA, the CDR3 is TGTGCCACCAGTGATTCAGGGCGGAATGAAAAACTGTTTTTT.

This clonotype turned up a few times. The chain employs TRBV20-1 and TRBJ2-7; D is perhaps TRBD1 (5 bases). V lost 0 bases and J 4 bases, leaving 16 bases between the germline ends. The CDR3 extends over 15 amino acids. The germline CDR1 and CDR2 sequences are DFQATT and SNEGSKA (reference sequence). For the CDR3, the DNA is TGCAGTGCTAGAGATCGCGAGTCAGGGTGGTACGAGCAGTACTTC. The encoded protein is CSARDRESGWYEQYF.

This clonotype has a count of ten or more. No DNA is shown, since the ends of the CDR3 on it are uncertain; the CDR3 is the one TCRdb lists. Here the CDR3 reads CISVPEVPAGTGDHEQYF. The genes are TRBV7-5 and TRBJ2-7; TRBD1 was called by the table and not checked on the DNA. TRBV7-5 is deemed a pseudogene. The CDR3 adds up to 18 amino acids, both ends counted.

The chain links TRBV19 to TRBJ2-7, with D hard to call. The CDR3 has 12 amino acids. Trimming left V 4 bases short and J 0 bases short, with 4 bases between. Germline V gene sequence: CDR1 LNHDA, CDR2 SQIVND (reference sequence). CDR3 protein: CASSTTSYEQYF. The CDR3 DNA follows: TGTGCCAGTAGTACGACCTCCTACGAGCAGTACTTC.

In its sample, this clonotype was seen a few times. For the CDR3, the DNA is TGTGCCAGCAGCCCGTTGCGAGGGTACACAGATACGCAGTATTTT. Translated, it gives CASSPLRGYTDTQYF. The rearrangement links TRBV28 to TRBJ2-3; tentative D call: TRBD2 (5 bases). Trimming left V 6 bases short and J 2 bases short, with 15 bases between. CDR1 and CDR2 (germline): MDHEN, SYDVKM. The CDR3 sequence is 15 residues long.

A few counts support this clonotype. This chain connects TRBV29-1 to TRBJ1-1; 7 bases align to TRBD1. From germline, CDR1 is SQVTM and CDR2 ANQGSEA. V dropped 4 bases and J dropped 5; count of bases not matched to a gene: 13. The CDR3 consists of 15 residues. The CDR3 spells CSVGQGTQTGTEAFF. DNA of the CDR3: TGCAGCGTTGGACAGGGTACCCAAACGGGGACTGAAGCTTTCTTT.

The chain combines TRBV10-3 with TRBJ2-5; 9 bases are shared with TRBD1. V lost 6 bases to trimming and J lost 4 bases; unmatched junction nucleotides: 0. The V gene's germline CDR1 is ENHRY and CDR2 SYGVKD. This CDR3 has 12 amino acids. The CDR3 reads CAIRDRGETQYF. CDR3 coding DNA: TGTGCCATCAGGGACAGGGGAGAGACCCAGTACTTC.

The chain has TRBV28 and TRBJ2-2, with D possibly matching TRBD2 (6 bases). The V gene lost 4 bases and the J gene lost 2 bases, with 8 bases spanning the gap. There are 14 residues in the CDR3. Looked up from germline, CDR1 is MDHEN and CDR2 is SYDVKM. The CDR3: CASSSGTNTGELFF. In DNA form, the CDR3 reads TGTGCCAGCAGTTCCGGGACTAACACCGGGGAGCTGTTTTTT.

This clonotype was seen a handful of times. V is TRBV5-1 and J is TRBJ2-1; the D is unclear. The V gene lost 0 bases and the J gene lost 0 bases, with 7 bases spanning the gap. Germline V gives CDR1 SGHRS, CDR2 YFSETQ. The CDR3 is 15 amino acids. The DNA of the CDR3 is TGCGCCAGCAGCTTGGACAGCAGCTCCTACAATGAGCAGTTCTTC. Translated: CASSLDSSSYNEQFF.

This clonotype was counted ten times or more. This chain joins TRBV6-2 or TRBV6-3 and TRBJ2-4; D unresolved. Germline-derived CDR1 and CDR2 are MNHEY and SVGEGT. The CDR3 length is 16 residues. V dropped 6 bases and J dropped 0 bases, with 15 bases sitting between them. This chain's CDR3 is CASSFPGEKAKNIQYF. Here the CDR3 DNA reads TGTGCCAGCAGCTTCCCCGGCGAGAAAGCCAAAAACATTCAGTACTTC.

This clonotype appeared many times. The rearrangement uses TRBV12-3 or TRBV12-4 and TRBJ2-5; D remains ambiguous. Trimming took 7 bases from V and 3 from J, leaving 15 bases between them. The CDR3 runs to 14 residues. Here the CDR3 DNA reads TGTGCCAGCACCCAAGGCTGGATAGAAGAGACCCAGTACTTC. Translating it yields CASTQGWIEETQYF.

The table lists this clonotype with many counts. V is TRBV3-1 and J is TRBJ2-2; D gene ambiguous. Trimming took off 0 bases at V and 0 bases at J, with 8 bases between the two ends. The CDR3 is 16 amino acids. CDR1 is LGHDT and CDR2 is YNNKEL in the germline V gene (reference sequence). In DNA form, the CDR3 reads TGTGCCAGCAGCCAAGAAAGGCGGCCGAACACCGGGGAGCTGTTTTTT. Protein product: CASSQERRPNTGELFF.

The sample holds many counts of this clonotype. This chain connects TRBV20-1 to TRBJ2-1; no definite D call. The CDR3 is made up of 16 amino acids. Trimming pared 5 bases from V and 0 bases from J, leaving 17 bases between. CDR1 DFQATT and CDR2 SNEGSKA come from the germline V gene (reference sequence). The CDR3 is CSASDPDAGSYNEQFF. For the CDR3, the DNA is TGCAGTGCTTCGGACCCGGACGCTGGCTCCTACAATGAGCAGTTCTTC.

V and J are TRBV20-1 and TRBJ1-2; 7 bases are a match to TRBD1. The V gene's germline CDR1 is DFQATT and CDR2 SNEGSKA (reference sequence). With V trimmed by 1 base and J by 10 bases, 9 bases remained unmatched. CDR3 length: 13 amino acids. CDR3 region: CSARGGQRLDYTF. The CDR3 coding sequence is TGCAGTGCTAGAGGGGGACAGCGACTTGACTACACCTTC.

This clonotype was picked up a small number of times. The genes are TRBV4-1 and TRBJ2-5; D possibly corresponds to TRBD1 (5 bases). Germline CDR1 and CDR2: MGHRA and YSYEKL. The CDR3 runs to 14 residues. Trimming removed 0 bases from V and 7 bases from J, with 12 bases in between. The CDR3 DNA follows: TGCGCCAGCAGCCAAGATGGGCAGGGCCGGACCCAGTACTTC. Translated: CASSQDGQGRTQYF.

This chain uses TRBV11-2 with TRBJ2-7; D possibly uses TRBD1 or TRBD2 (5 bases each). Trimming removed 3 bases from V and 3 bases from J, with 9 bases in between. Germline assignment: CDR1 SGHAT and CDR2 FQNNGV. This CDR3 spans 13 amino acids. The CDR3 loop is CASSFRDHYEQYF. As DNA, the CDR3 is TGTGCCAGCAGCTTTCGGGACCACTACGAGCAGTACTTC.

This clonotype was counted ten times or more. The rearrangement links TRBV19 to TRBJ1-5; D is perhaps TRBD1 (6 bases). V was trimmed by 8 bases and J by 3 bases, leaving 17 bases between them. The CDR3 spans 15 residues. CDR1 LNHDA and CDR2 SQIVND come from the germline V gene (reference sequence). The CDR3 coding sequence is TGTGCCAGTGGCCTACAGGGTAATGACAATCAGCCCCAGCATTTT. Protein: CASGLQGNDNQPQHF.

The table lists this clonotype with many counts. The chain recombines TRBV19 with TRBJ1-2; weak D call: TRBD1 (5 bases). The CDR3 totals 15 residues. V was cut by 6 bases and J by 3 bases, with 17 bases left in between. Germline lookup yields CDR1 LNHDA and CDR2 SQIVND (reference sequence). CDR3 sequence reads: CASSLTGPGDYGYTF. The CDR3 DNA reads as TGTGCCAGTAGCCTGACTGGTCCGGGGGACTATGGCTACACCTTC.

This clonotype was detected many times. This chain joins TRBV14 and TRBJ2-7; D is uncertain. Looked up from germline, CDR1 is SGHDN and CDR2 is FVKESK. The ends were cut back, 2 bases at V and 4 bases at J, with 6 bases in the middle. CDR3 length: 12 amino acids. DNA for the CDR3: TGTGCCAGCAGCCAACACCGGTACGAGCAGTACTTC. This sequence encodes CASSQHRYEQYF.

The sample holds a few counts of this clonotype. The CDR3, as DNA: TGCGCCAGCAGCTTAGGGACAGACCTCTATGGCTACACCTTC. It specifies CASSLGTDLYGYTF. This chain connects TRBV5-1 to TRBJ1-2; 7 bases agree with TRBD1. CDR3 length: 14 residues. Trimming cost V 2 bases and J 4 bases; bases outside gene matches: 5. CDR1 SGHRS and CDR2 YFSETQ come from the germline V gene.

This clonotype was recorded many times. The V and J genes are TRBV29-1 and TRBJ1-3; D remains ambiguous. CDR3 length: 11 amino acids. V dropped 7 bases and J dropped 0 bases, with 4 bases sitting between them. In germline, CDR1 is SQVTM, CDR2 ANQGSEA. In DNA, the CDR3 is TGCAGCGGACGCTCTGGAAACACCATATATTTT. Its protein is CSGRSGNTIYF.

This clonotype was seen more than once but under ten times. The J gene is TRBJ2-6, the V gene TRBV10-2; D remains ambiguous. The CDR3 runs to 18 residues. Per the germline V gene, CDR1 is WSHSY and CDR2 is SAAADI. Trimming took 2 bases from V and 0 from J, leaving 14 bases between them. CDR3 protein: CASSEPRTASSGANVLTF. The CDR3 DNA is TGCGCCAGCAGTGAGCCGAGGACGGCTAGCTCTGGGGCCAACGTCCTGACTTTC.

The chain recombines TRBV6-2 or TRBV6-3 with TRBJ2-3; 7 positions match TRBD2. The CDR3 runs 17 residues. Germline V gene data show CDR1 as MNHEY and CDR2 as SVGEGT. Unmatched junction bases numbered 12, after V lost 6 bases and J lost 0 bases. CDR3 amino acids: CASSPFLAGDSTDTQYF. CDR3 bases: TGTGCCAGCAGCCCTTTTTTGGCGGGGGATAGCACAGATACGCAGTATTTT.

This clonotype was counted only a few times. V usage is TRBV20-1 and J usage is TRBJ1-6; D gene uncertain. The V gene's germline CDR1 is DFQATT and CDR2 SNEGSKA (reference sequence). Trimming took off 1 base at V and 6 bases at J, with 16 bases between the two ends. CDR3 length equals 16 residues. CDR3 amino acids: CSARALLTGINSPLHF. CDR3 bases: TGCAGTGCTAGAGCGCTCTTGACCGGCATTAATTCACCCCTCCACTTT.

The table lists this clonotype with many counts. The chain's CDR3 is CASTDPGRMGEQYF. CDR3 in DNA: TGTGCCAGCACCGACCCTGGACGGATGGGGGAGCAGTACTTC. This chain joins TRBV6-5 and TRBJ2-7, with D hard to call. Germline-derived CDR1 and CDR2 are MNHEY and SVGAGI. Trimming took 7 bases from V and 7 from J, leaving 20 bases between them. CDR3 length: 14 amino acids.